The rows below give T cell receptor beta chains drawn from one sample of a study of PD-1 blockade in classical Hodgkin lymphoma. Some clones are missing from TCRdb's copy, which holds only in-frame ones; the method was immunoSEQ multiplex PCR. The sample has 90,000 or so clones; roughly 78% are singletons. The source was peripheral blood mononuclear cells (PBMCs), collected before the fourth cycle of nivolumab. These receptors originate from a human donor with classical Hodgkin lymphoma. Each CDR3 is given with its conserved first and last residue. D genes are given only for firm matches. Size values are once, few and many counts, or a class for expanded clones, and some rows have none.

-,few,TRBJ2-2,TRBV5-4,CASSDRNQVVGTGELFF,TGTGCCAGCAGCGATCGTAATCAGGTGGTTGGGACCGGGGAGCTGTTTTTT
-,few,TRBJ1-4,TRBV5-4,CASSLGQGEKLFF,TGTGCCAGCAGCTTGGGCCAAGGGGAAAAACTGTTTTTT
TRBD1,-,TRBJ1-2,TRBV29-1,CSVTGTENYGYTF,TGCAGCGTGACCGGGACAGAAAACTATGGCTACACCTTC
TRBD1,-,TRBJ2-5,TRBV27,CASSLWGQEETQYF,TGTGCCAGCAGTTTATGGGGACAGGAAGAGACCCAGTACTTC
-,-,TRBJ2-5,TRBV7-6,CASSLPGNQETQYF,TGTGCCAGCAGCCTCCCCGGGAACCAAGAGACCCAGTACTTC
-,-,TRBJ2-2,TRBV11-2,CASSLAFLGTGELFF,TGTGCCAGCAGCTTAGCTTTTTTGGGGACCGGGGAGCTGTTTTTT
TRBD1,-,TRBJ2-7,TRBV2,CASIPGDRGKYEQYF,TGTGCCAGCATCCCCGGGGACAGGGGGAAGTACGAGCAGTACTTC
-,-,TRBJ1-2,TRBV29-1,CSVLGHYGYTF,TGCAGCGTTTTGGGACACTATGGCTACACCTTC
TRBD2,-,TRBJ2-7,TRBV5-1,CASSLEFGGGQYF,TGCGCCAGCAGCTTGGAATTCGGCGGGGGTCAGTACTTC
-,-,TRBJ1-2,TRBV5-1,CASSFSTPDYGYTF,TGCGCCAGCAGCTTTAGCACCCCGGACTATGGCTACACCTTC
TRBD2,once,TRBJ2-1,TRBV5-1,CASSMRLAREQFF,TGCGCCAGCAGCATGAGACTAGCCAGGGAGCAGTTCTTC
-,-,TRBJ2-3,TRBV27,CASRASGSDTQYF,TGTGCCAGCAGAGCGAGCGGTTCAGATACGCAGTATTTT
TRBD2,-,TRBJ2-7,TRBV5-4,CASSPGLAGSSYEQYF,TGTGCCAGCAGCCCGGGACTAGCGGGGAGCTCCTACGAGCAGTACTTC
-,few,TRBJ1-5,TRBV28,CASSFGRGQRRQPQHF,TGTGCCAGCAGTTTTGGTAGAGGGCAACGACGACAGCCCCAGCATTTT
-,-,TRBJ1-4,TRBV18,CASSPPRQSTNEKLFF,TGTGCCAGCTCACCACCGAGACAGTCAACTAATGAAAAACTGTTTTTT
-,-,TRBJ1-4,TRBV15,CATSRPQGWGDEKLFF,TGTGCCACCAGCAGACCCCAAGGGTGGGGGGATGAAAAACTGTTTTTT
-,-,TRBJ1-5,TRBV19,CASSSLTTGNQPQHF,TGTGCCAGTAGTTCCCTCACTACAGGCAATCAGCCCCAGCATTTT
TRBD2,few,TRBJ2-7,TRBV10-2,CASRTSGGTYEQYF,TGCGCCAGCAGGACTAGCGGGGGGACCTACGAGCAGTACTTC
-,-,TRBJ1-4,TRBV28,CAAKGGEAEKLFF,TGTGCCGCCAAAGGGGGTGAGGCTGAAAAACTGTTTTTT
-,-,TRBJ2-7,TRBV29-1,CSVQHATYEQYF,TGCAGCGTCCAACACGCGACCTACGAGCAGTACTTC
-,-,TRBJ2-5,TRBV6-5,CASSYSGARVAQYF,TGTGCCAGCAGTTACTCGGGTGCTAGGGTAGCCCAGTACTTC
-,-,TRBJ1-2,TRBV5-1,CASSLTREANYGYTF,TGCGCCAGCAGCCTAACGAGGGAAGCTAACTATGGCTACACCTTC
TRBD1,once,TRBJ1-2,TRBV6-5,CASSRRGPGYGYTF,TGTGCCAGCAGTCGGAGGGGGCCTGGCTATGGCTACACCTTC